This T cell receptor (beta chain) was found in a study of identifying expanded T cells in peripheral blood. Broader study findings: Over around two and four weeks, about 15 and 19 clones changed, versus roughly 1.2 between replicates. Variance in clone template counts between approximately two-week samples significantly increased with total template count across all healthy donors.

Sequencing used immunoSEQ multiplex PCR; TCRdb keeps in-frame clones, though not all of them. There are 100,000 to 150,000 clones in the sample; approximately 88% occur only once, and 3.3% lies in the top ten. As regards this clone: Antigen: not known.

Per germline, CDR1 MNHEY and CDR2 SVGAGI. The CDR3 length is 13 residues. The ends were cut back, 6 bases at V and 4 bases at J, with 13 bases in the middle. No infections or other immune events were documented during collection. Sequencing used blood. The chain combines TRBV6-5 with TRBJ2-7; a possible D gene is TRBD1 (6 bases). This TCR was recovered from a person between 18 and 75 years old in good health. Here the CDR3 reads CASRPGTPYEQYF. In nucleotides, the CDR3 is TGTGCCAGCAGACCCGGGACACCGTACGAGCAGTACTTC.